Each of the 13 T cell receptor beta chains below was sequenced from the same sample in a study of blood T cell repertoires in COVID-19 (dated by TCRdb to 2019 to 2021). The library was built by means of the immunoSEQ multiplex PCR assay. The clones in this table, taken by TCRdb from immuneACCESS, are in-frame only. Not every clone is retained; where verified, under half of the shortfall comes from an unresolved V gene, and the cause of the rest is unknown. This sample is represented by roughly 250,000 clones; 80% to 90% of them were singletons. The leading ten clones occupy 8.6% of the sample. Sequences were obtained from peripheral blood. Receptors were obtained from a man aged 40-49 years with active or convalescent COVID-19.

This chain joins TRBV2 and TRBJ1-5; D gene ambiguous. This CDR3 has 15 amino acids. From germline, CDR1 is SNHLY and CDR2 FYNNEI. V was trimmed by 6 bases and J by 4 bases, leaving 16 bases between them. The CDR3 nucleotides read TGTGCCAGCAGGCCCGATGGAGGGTCGAATCAGCCCCAGCATTTT. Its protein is CASRPDGGSNQPQHF. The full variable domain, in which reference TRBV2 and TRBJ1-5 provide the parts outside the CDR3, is EPEVTQTPSHQVTQMGQEVILRCVPISNHLYFYWYRQILGQKVEFLVSFYNNEISEKSEIFDDQFSVERPDGSNFTLKIRSTKLEDSAMYFCASRPDGGSNQPQHFGDGTRLSIL.

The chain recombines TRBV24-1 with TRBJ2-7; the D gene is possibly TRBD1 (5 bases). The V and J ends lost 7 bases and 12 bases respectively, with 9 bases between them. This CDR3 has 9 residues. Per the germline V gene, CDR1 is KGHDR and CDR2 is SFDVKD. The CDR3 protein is CATSPGLYF. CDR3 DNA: TGTGCCACCAGCCCAGGGCTGTACTTC.

The CDR3 spells CASPPGLEVYEQYF. DNA for the CDR3: TGTGCCAGCCCCCCGGGACTAGAGGTCTACGAGCAGTACTTC. This chain connects TRBV28 to TRBJ2-7; TRBD2 matches 8 bases. Germline CDR1 and CDR2: MDHEN and SYDVKM. V lost 8 bases, J lost 3 bases, and 9 bases stayed unmatched. The CDR3 totals 14 residues.

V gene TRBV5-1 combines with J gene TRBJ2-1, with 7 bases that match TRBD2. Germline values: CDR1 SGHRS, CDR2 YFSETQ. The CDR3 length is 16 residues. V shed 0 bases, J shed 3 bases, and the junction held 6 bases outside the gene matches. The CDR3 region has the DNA TGCGCCAGCAGCTTGGGGACCGGACTAGACTACAATGAGCAGTTCTTC. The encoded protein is CASSLGTGLDYNEQFF.

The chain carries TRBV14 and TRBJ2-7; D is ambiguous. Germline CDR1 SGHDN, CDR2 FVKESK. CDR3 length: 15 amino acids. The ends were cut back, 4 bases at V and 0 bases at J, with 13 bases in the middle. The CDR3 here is CASSPAVALSYEQYF. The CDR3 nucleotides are TGTGCCAGCAGCCCGGCCGTAGCCCTCTCCTACGAGCAGTACTTC.

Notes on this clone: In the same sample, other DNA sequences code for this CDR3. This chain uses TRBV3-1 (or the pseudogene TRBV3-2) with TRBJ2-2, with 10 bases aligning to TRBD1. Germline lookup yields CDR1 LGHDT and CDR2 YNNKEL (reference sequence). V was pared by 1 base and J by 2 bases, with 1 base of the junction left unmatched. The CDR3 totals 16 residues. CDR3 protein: CASSQGQGANTGELFF. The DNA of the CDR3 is TGTGCCAGCAGCCAAGGACAGGGGGCTAACACCGGGGAGCTGTTTTTT.

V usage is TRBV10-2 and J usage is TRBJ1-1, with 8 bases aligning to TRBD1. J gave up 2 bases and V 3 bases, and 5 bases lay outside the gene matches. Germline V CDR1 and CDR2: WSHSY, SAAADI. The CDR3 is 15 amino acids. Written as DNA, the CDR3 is TGCGCCAGCAGTGATCACACAGGGGGAAACACTGAAGCTTTCTTT. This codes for CASSDHTGGNTEAFF.

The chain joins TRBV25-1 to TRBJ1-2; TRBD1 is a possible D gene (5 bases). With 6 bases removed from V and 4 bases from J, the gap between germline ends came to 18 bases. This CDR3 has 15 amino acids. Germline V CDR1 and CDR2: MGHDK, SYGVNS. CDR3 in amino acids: CASRGGTTGIYGYTF. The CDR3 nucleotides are TGTGCCAGCAGGGGAGGGACCACAGGCATCTATGGCTACACCTTC.

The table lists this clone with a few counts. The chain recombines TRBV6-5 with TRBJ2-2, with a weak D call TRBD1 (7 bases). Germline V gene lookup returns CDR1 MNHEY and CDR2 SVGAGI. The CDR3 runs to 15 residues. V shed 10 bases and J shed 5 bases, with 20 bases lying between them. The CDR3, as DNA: TGTGCCACAGGCTTAGGGCAGGGGGGAACCGGGGAGCTGTTTTTT. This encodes CATGLGQGGTGELFF.

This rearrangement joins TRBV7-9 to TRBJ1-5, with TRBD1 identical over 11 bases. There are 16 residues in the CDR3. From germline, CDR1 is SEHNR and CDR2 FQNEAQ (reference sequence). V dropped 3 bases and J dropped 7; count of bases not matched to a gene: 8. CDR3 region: CASSLGQGVMDQPQHF. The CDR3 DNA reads TGTGCCAGCAGCTTGGGACAGGGGGTTATGGACCAGCCCCAGCATTTT.

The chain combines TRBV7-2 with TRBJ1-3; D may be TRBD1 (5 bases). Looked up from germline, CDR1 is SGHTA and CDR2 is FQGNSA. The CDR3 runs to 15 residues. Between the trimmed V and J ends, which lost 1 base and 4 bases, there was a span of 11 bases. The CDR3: CASSLVRGIGNTIYF. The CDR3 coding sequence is TGTGCCAGCAGCTTAGTAAGGGGTATCGGAAACACCATATATTTT.

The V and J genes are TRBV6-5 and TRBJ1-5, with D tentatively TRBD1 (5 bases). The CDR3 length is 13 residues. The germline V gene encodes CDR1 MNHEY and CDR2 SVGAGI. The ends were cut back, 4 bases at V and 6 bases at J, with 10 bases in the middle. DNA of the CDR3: TGTGCCAGCAGTTTGGGGGAGGCTCAGCCCCAGCATTTT. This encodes CASSLGEAQPQHF.

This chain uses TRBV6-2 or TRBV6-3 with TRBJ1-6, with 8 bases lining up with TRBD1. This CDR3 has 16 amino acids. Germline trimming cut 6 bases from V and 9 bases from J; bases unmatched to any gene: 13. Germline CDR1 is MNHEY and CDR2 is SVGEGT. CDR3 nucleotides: TGTGCCAGCAGCTGGGTGCCAGGGGGCTCTCCTTCACCCCTCCACTTT. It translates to CASSWVPGGSPSPLHF.